This TCR beta chain is from a study of cytomegalovirus exposure and HLA in healthy donors. Primers included in the PCR were 60 Vbeta and 13 Jbeta primers. TCRdb keeps only in-frame clones here, not all; method: immunoSEQ multiplex PCR. The sample yields roughly 130,000 clones, 75% to 90% seen once. The donors (healthy individuals) were bone marrow donors. As regards this clone: Its antigen is unidentified.

Broader study findings: An ancestry cluster, one associated with Asian ancestry, reportedly showed fewer N-insertions than the roughly 670-donor mean in a later analysis.

This receptor was taken from a middle-aged woman in good health and CMV-seropositive. The specimen sequenced was PBMCs.

CDR3 DNA: TGTGCCAGCAGCTTGTTTGGGGGGGGTTACAATGAGCAGTTCTTC. It is translated as CASSLFGGGYNEQFF. The chain employs TRBV5-4 and TRBJ2-1; TRBD2 aligns across 7 bases. The CDR3 extends over 15 amino acids. Germline CDR1 and CDR2: SGHNT and YYREEE (reference sequence). V shed 1 base and J 4 bases; nucleotides not matched to a gene: 5.